This T cell receptor beta chain was sequenced for a study of blood T cell repertoires in COVID-19. Overall study context: COVID-19 samples, acute and convalescent, were from the United States, Italy and Spain. T cells, B-cell-depleted T cells, or PBMCs supplied cDNA or gDNA.

Germline lookup yields CDR1 MGHRA and CDR2 YSYEKL. With 1 base clipped from V and 2 bases from J, the junction kept 2 bases outside the gene matches. The CDR3 covers 16 residues. As originally analysed: Counts of nucleated cells, estimated from reference gene primer amplification, were obtained. The protocol was immunoSEQ multiplex PCR, while the TCRdb copy is restricted to in-frame clones and leaves out a portion. That table furnishes V, J and clone size, whereas the DNA furnished D and trimming. The sample includes 90,000 to 100,000 clones, about 80% seen only once; the top ten take approximately 6.7%.

The clonotype comes from a man aged 55 to 70 with acute or convalescent COVID-19. The sample comprised peripheral blood. The chain couples TRBV4-1 to TRBJ2-7; 13 bases line up with TRBD2. The CDR3 spells CASSQGLAGGPYEQYF. CDR3 in DNA: TGCGCCAGCAGCCAAGGACTAGCGGGGGGCCCCTACGAGCAGTACTTC.